The next 4 T cell receptor beta chains were all read from a single sample in a study of blood T cell repertoires in COVID-19. Libraries were prepared by immunoSEQ multiplex PCR; TCRdb keeps only in-frame clonotypes and omits some of them. The data hold under 130,000 clones, with under 90% observed a single time. The sample comprised peripheral blood. Receptor source: an elderly man with acute or convalescent COVID-19.

CDR3 DNA: TGTGCCTGGAGTCACGGTGGGCCTGAAGCTTTCTTT. As protein: CAWSHGGPEAFF. The chain links TRBV30 to TRBJ1-1; D call uncertain. The germline gives CDR1 GTSNPN, CDR2 SVGIG (reference sequence). CDR3 length equals 12 residues. Trimming cost V 2 bases and J 6 bases, with 10 bases left between them.

The rearrangement links TRBV18 to TRBJ2-2; 7 bases line up with TRBD1. V was clipped by 0 bases and J by 4 bases; unmatched bases: 5. The germline CDR1 and CDR2 sequences are KGHSH and LQKENI. This CDR3 region has 16 residues. Written as DNA, the CDR3 is TGTGCCAGCTCACCACCACGAGGGGGCGGCACCGGGGAGCTGTTTTTT. It encodes CASSPPRGGGTGELFF.

V is TRBV10-2 and J is TRBJ1-5, with 7 bases that match TRBD1. The CDR3 has 13 amino acids. With V trimmed by 5 bases and J by 5 bases, 3 bases remained unmatched. CDR1 and CDR2 (germline): WSHSY, SAAADI. As DNA, the CDR3 is TGCGCCAGCAGTAGACAGGGCGATCAGCCCCAGCATTTT. It yields the protein CASSRQGDQPQHF.

The rearrangement links TRBV2 to TRBJ2-7; TRBD2 matches 13 bases. The CDR3 sequence is 16 residues long. Losses at the gene ends were 7 bases for V and 7 bases for J; bases not matched to a gene: 13. Germline assignment: CDR1 SNHLY and CDR2 FYNNEI. CDR3 sequence (DNA): TGTGCCAGCACCTCGACTGGACTAGCGGGAGTGGAGGAGCAGTACTTC. Residues: CASTSTGLAGVEEQYF. Variable domain in full (rest from reference TRBV2 and TRBJ2-7): EPEVTQTPSHQVTQMGQEVILRCVPISNHLYFYWYRQILGQKVEFLVSFYNNEISEKSEIFDDQFSVERPDGSNFTLKIRSTKLEDSAMYFCASTSTGLAGVEEQYFGPGTRLTVT.